These 27 T cell receptor beta chains came from one sample sequenced in a study of blood T cell repertoires in COVID-19. The repertoire was sequenced with immunoSEQ multiplex PCR; TCRdb's copy has only in-frame clones and lacks some. The data hold over 100,000 clones, with around 88% observed a single time. Sequenced input: peripheral blood. Receptor source: a human donor with acute or convalescent COVID-19. The donor label of this sample is uncertain.

The J gene is TRBJ2-1, the V gene TRBV14; 10 bases fit TRBD2. V lost 7 bases and J lost 1; bases outside the gene matches: 7. The CDR3 runs 16 residues. Per the germline V gene, CDR1 is SGHDN and CDR2 is FVKESK. CDR3: CASTPLAGASYNEQFF. For the CDR3, the DNA is TGTGCCAGCACCCCGCTAGCGGGAGCGTCCTACAATGAGCAGTTCTTC.

This clone was counted between two and nine times. This rearrangement joins TRBV10-3 to TRBJ1-2; 7 bases are shared with TRBD1. Trimming at V came to 4 bases and at J to 8 bases, leaving 7 bases not matched to a gene. From germline, CDR1 is ENHRY and CDR2 SYGVKD. The CDR3 contains 13 residues. For the CDR3, the DNA is TGTGCCATCAGTGCCGGGACAGAAGCGGGCTACACCTTC. It specifies CAISAGTEAGYTF.

This clone was observed once. The chain recombines TRBV28 with TRBJ1-5, with 8 positions matching TRBD1. V shed 3 bases, J shed 6 bases, and the junction held 7 bases outside the gene matches. Per germline, CDR1 MDHEN and CDR2 SYDVKM. The CDR3 is 15 residues long. DNA for the CDR3: TGTGCCAGCAGTTTCCCGGACAGGGCAAGTCAGCCCCAGCATTTT. Translating gives CASSFPDRASQPQHF. Combining the CDR3 with reference TRBV28 and TRBJ1-5 gives the whole variable domain DVKVTQSSRYLVKRTGEKVFLECVQDMDHENMFWYRQDPGLGLRLIYFSYDVKMKEKGDIPEGYSVSREKKERFSLILESASTNQTSMYLCASSFPDRASQPQHFGDGTRLSIL.

The rearrangement joins TRBV6-4 to TRBJ1-6; D possibly corresponds to TRBD1 (5 bases). Trimming removed 6 bases from V and 2 bases from J, with 20 bases in between. Germline assignment: CDR1 MRHNA and CDR2 SNTAGT. The CDR3 length is 18 residues. Here the CDR3 DNA reads TGTGCCAGCAGGATAGACAGTCCCTTTCGGGCCTATAATTCACCCCTCCACTTT. As protein: CASRIDSPFRAYNSPLHF.

The CDR3 loop is CASSHGQRTGYGYTF. The CDR3 DNA reads TGTGCCAGCAGCCATGGACAGCGCACGGGGTATGGCTACACCTTC. The chain couples TRBV3-1 (or the pseudogene TRBV3-2) to TRBJ1-2, with D maybe TRBD1 (6 bases). The germline V gene has CDR1 LGHDT and CDR2 YNNKEL (reference sequence). This CDR3 spans 15 amino acids. With 3 bases removed from V and 5 bases from J, the gap between germline ends came to 16 bases.

The chain combines TRBV6-6 with TRBJ2-1; D may be TRBD2 (6 bases). V lost 7 bases, J lost 7 bases, and 11 bases lay in between. The CDR3 is made up of 12 amino acids. The germline CDR1 and CDR2 sequences are MNHNY and SVGAGI (reference sequence). The CDR3 spells CASNLGLNEQFF. In nucleotides, the CDR3 is TGTGCCAGCAATTTGGGACTTAATGAGCAGTTCTTC.

J is TRBJ2-1 and V is TRBV6-5; tentative D call: TRBD1 (6 bases). The germline CDR1 and CDR2 sequences are MNHEY and SVGAGI. The V gene lost 7 bases and the J gene lost 7 bases, with 8 bases spanning the gap. CDR3 length: 11 amino acids. The CDR3 region is CASNRGNEQFF. In DNA, the CDR3 is TGTGCCAGCAATAGGGGGAATGAGCAGTTCTTC.

V usage is TRBV27 and J usage is TRBJ2-7, with 8 bases matching TRBD1. In germline, CDR1 is MNHEY, CDR2 SMNVEV (reference sequence). The V and J ends lost 5 bases and 2 bases, in that order; junction bases with no gene match: 5. This CDR3 contains 14 residues. CDR3 nucleotide sequence: TGTGCCAGCAGTATCGGACAGGGCACCTACGAGCAGTACTTC. The encoded protein is CASSIGQGTYEQYF.

J is TRBJ2-7 and V is TRBV19; 9 positions agree with TRBD1. Germline CDR1 and CDR2: LNHDA and SQIVND (reference sequence). V shed 3 bases and J 0 bases; nucleotides not matched to a gene: 3. This CDR3 region has 15 residues. CDR3 in amino acids: CASSIRTGVSYEQYF. CDR3 nucleotide sequence: TGTGCCAGTAGTATCCGGACAGGGGTCTCCTACGAGCAGTACTTC.

V is TRBV28 and J is TRBJ2-4; possible D gene TRBD1, 6 bases. Between the trimmed V and J ends, which lost 7 bases and 1 base, there was a span of 29 bases. The CDR3 totals 20 residues. CDR1 MDHEN and CDR2 SYDVKM come from the germline V gene. The CDR3 sequence is CASTPSPAGTLSFAKNIQYF. The CDR3 DNA reads as TGTGCCAGCACCCCTTCCCCGGCCGGGACATTGAGCTTTGCCAAAAACATTCAGTACTTC.

The rearrangement uses TRBV7-8 and TRBJ1-5; 7 bases line up with TRBD1. V shed 4 bases, J shed 1 base, and the junction held 10 bases outside the gene matches. The CDR3 sequence is 17 residues long. Per germline, CDR1 SGHVS and CDR2 FQNEAQ. CDR3 residues: CASSSIGYRGSNQPQHF. DNA of the CDR3: TGTGCCAGCAGCTCCATTGGCTACAGGGGAAGCAATCAGCCCCAGCATTTT.

The chain recombines TRBV29-1 with TRBJ2-2; 7 positions match TRBD1. Germline lookup yields CDR1 SQVTM and CDR2 ANQGSEA. CDR3 length equals 14 residues. The V and J ends lost 6 bases and 3 bases, in that order; junction bases with no gene match: 7. This chain's CDR3 is CSVLDTGDTGELFF. Written as DNA, the CDR3 is TGCAGCGTGCTCGATACAGGGGACACCGGGGAGCTGTTTTTT.

This chain uses TRBV28 with TRBJ1-3; D may be TRBD1 (6 bases). This CDR3 is 16 amino acids long. The ends were cut back, 8 bases at V and 0 bases at J, with 17 bases in the middle. Germline V CDR1 and CDR2: MDHEN, SYDVKM. CDR3 nucleotides: TGTGCCAGCCACTCGACAGGAATCTCCTCTGGAAACACCATATATTTT. This sequence encodes CASHSTGISSGNTIYF.

The V and J genes are TRBV12-3 or TRBV12-4 and TRBJ1-5; D call uncertain. The CDR3 loop spans 13 amino acids. V lost 10 bases, J lost 1 base, and 11 bases lay in between. The CDR3 sequence: CATQVESNQPQHF. The CDR3 nucleotides are TGTGCCACCCAAGTAGAAAGCAATCAGCCCCAGCATTTT.

The J gene is TRBJ2-5, the V gene TRBV6-1, with D perhaps matching TRBD2 (5 bases). V was cut by 0 bases and J by 4 bases, with 21 bases left in between. Germline V CDR1 and CDR2: MNHNS, SASEGT. The CDR3 consists of 18 residues. The CDR3 loop is CASSEARALRRFGETQYF. CDR3 nucleotide sequence: TGTGCCAGCAGTGAAGCGCGGGCACTAAGGAGGTTCGGAGAGACCCAGTACTTC.

The CDR3 reads CASIPRGRGFQETQYF. The CDR3 coding sequence is TGTGCCAGCATCCCCCGGGGGAGAGGGTTCCAAGAGACCCAGTACTTC. V usage is TRBV6-4 and J usage is TRBJ2-5; possible D gene TRBD2, 6 bases. The CDR3 length is 16 residues. Per germline, CDR1 MRHNA and CDR2 SNTAGT. Trimming pared 7 bases from V and 1 base from J, leaving 19 bases between.

CDR3 bases: TGTGCCAGCAGTTTAAACAGGGGTGAAAAACTGTTTTTT. This sequence encodes CASSLNRGEKLFF. The chain uses TRBV28 and TRBJ1-4; 7 bases are a match to TRBD1. This CDR3 has 13 amino acids. The germline CDR1 and CDR2 sequences are MDHEN and SYDVKM. J gave up 7 bases and V 2 bases, and 1 base lay outside the gene matches. The full variable domain, in which reference TRBV28 and TRBJ1-4 provide the parts outside the CDR3, is DVKVTQSSRYLVKRTGEKVFLECVQDMDHENMFWYRQDPGLGLRLIYFSYDVKMKEKGDIPEGYSVSREKKERFSLILESASTNQTSMYLCASSLNRGEKLFFGSGTQLSVL.

This clone was recorded only once. The V gene is TRBV27, the J gene TRBJ2-5, with 7 nucleotides matching TRBD2. V gave up 10 bases and J gave up 0 bases; unmatched junction bases: 8. The CDR3 loop spans 14 amino acids. Germline CDR1 is MNHEY and CDR2 is SMNVEV (reference sequence). As DNA, the CDR3 is TGTGCCATCGGGGGGAGGGGCTACCAAGAGACCCAGTACTTC. Its protein product is CAIGGRGYQETQYF.

This chain uses TRBV12-5 with TRBJ2-1; D gene ambiguous. The CDR3 spans 14 residues. The V gene lost 2 bases and the J gene lost 3 bases, with 8 bases spanning the gap. From germline, CDR1 is LGHNT and CDR2 FRNRAP. The CDR3 spells CASGLNSLYNEQFF. The CDR3 coding sequence is TGTGCTAGTGGTTTGAATAGTCTCTACAATGAGCAGTTCTTC.

The rearrangement joins TRBV19 to TRBJ2-5, with D perhaps TRBD1 (6 bases). V lost 5 bases, J lost 3 bases, and 10 bases lay in between. CDR1 is LNHDA and CDR2 is SQIVND in the germline V gene (reference sequence). The CDR3 runs to 13 residues. CDR3 sequence (DNA): TGTGCCAGTAGTCAACAGGGCGAAGAGACCCAGTACTTC. Translating gives CASSQQGEETQYF.

The chain is built from TRBV29-1 and TRBJ2-3, with 7 bases that match TRBD2. V trimming: 4 bases; J trimming: 3 bases; junction bases outside the gene matches: 1. The CDR3 spans 12 residues. Looked up from germline, CDR1 is SQVTM and CDR2 is ANQGSEA. The CDR3 reads CSVGGGTDTQYF. CDR3 nucleotide sequence: TGCAGCGTTGGGGGGGGGACAGATACGCAGTATTTT.

The chain has TRBV27 and TRBJ1-5; the D is unclear. Between the trimmed V and J ends, which lost 6 bases and 4 bases, there was a span of 16 bases. The germline CDR1 and CDR2 sequences are MNHEY and SMNVEV (reference sequence). The CDR3 spans 15 residues. CDR3 protein: CASRSILRPNQPQHF. DNA of the CDR3: TGTGCCAGCAGGTCTATTCTACGCCCTAATCAGCCCCAGCATTTT.

This clone was found once. The chain employs TRBV9 and TRBJ1-1; maybe TRBD1 (6 bases). Germline lookup yields CDR1 SGDLS and CDR2 YYNGEE. Trimming shortened V by 1 base and J by 1 base, and 11 bases separated the two germline ends. The CDR3 totals 15 residues. The CDR3 spells CASSVNAGANTEAFF. CDR3 nucleotide sequence: TGTGCCAGCAGCGTAAACGCAGGGGCGAACACTGAAGCTTTCTTT. Full variable domain (outside the CDR3, taken from reference TRBV9 and TRBJ1-1): DSGVTQTPKHLITATGQRVTLRCSPRSGDLSVYWYQQSLDQGLQFLIQYYNGEERAKGNILERFSAQQFPDLHSELNLSSLELGDSALYFCASSVNAGANTEAFFGQGTRLTVV.

This clone was detected only a few times. V is TRBV25-1 and J is TRBJ1-1; TRBD1 aligns across 8 bases. The CDR3 totals 15 residues. In germline, CDR1 is MGHDK, CDR2 SYGVNS. V dropped 3 bases and J dropped 6; count of bases not matched to a gene: 9. The CDR3 region has the DNA TGTGCCAGCAGTGATACCCCAGGGGGCCGAGCTGAAGCTTTCTTT. It codes for CASSDTPGGRAEAFF.

The gene calls are TRBV10-3 and TRBJ2-1; D remains ambiguous. V was shortened by 2 bases and J by 3 bases, with 5 bases between the two germline ends. The length of the CDR3 is 13 residues. In germline, CDR1 is ENHRY, CDR2 SYGVKD. The CDR3 DNA reads as TGTGCCATCAGTGAGGAGATCTACAATGAGCAGTTCTTC. Its protein is CAISEEIYNEQFF.

A single count supports this clone. The chain carries TRBV12-3 or TRBV12-4 and TRBJ1-3; 7 bases match TRBD1. This CDR3 has 13 amino acids. V dropped 3 bases and J dropped 4; count of bases not matched to a gene: 0. The CDR3: CASSLDRGNTIYF. DNA of the CDR3: TGTGCCAGCAGTTTGGACAGGGGAAACACCATATATTTT.

The genes are TRBV29-1 and TRBJ2-7; tentatively, D is TRBD1 (7 bases). CDR1 and CDR2 (germline): SQVTM, ANQGSEA. The V end lost 1 base, the J end lost 6 bases, and 13 bases lay between the germline ends. This CDR3 has 13 residues. CDR3: CSVEGQGGREQYF. The CDR3 DNA is TGCAGCGTTGAAGGACAGGGAGGACGCGAGCAGTACTTC.